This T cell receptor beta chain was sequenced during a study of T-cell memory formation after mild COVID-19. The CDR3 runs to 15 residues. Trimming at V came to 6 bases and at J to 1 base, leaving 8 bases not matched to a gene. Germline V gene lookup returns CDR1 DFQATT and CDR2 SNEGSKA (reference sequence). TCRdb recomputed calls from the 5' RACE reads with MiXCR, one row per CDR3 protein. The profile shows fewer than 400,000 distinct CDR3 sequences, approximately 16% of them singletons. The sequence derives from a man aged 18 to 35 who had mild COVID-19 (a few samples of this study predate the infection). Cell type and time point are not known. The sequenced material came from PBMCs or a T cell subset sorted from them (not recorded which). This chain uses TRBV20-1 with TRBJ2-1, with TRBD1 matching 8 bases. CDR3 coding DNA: TGCAGTGCAAGCAGGGGGCGTTCATCCTACAATGAGCAGTTCTTC. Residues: CSASRGRSSYNEQFF.